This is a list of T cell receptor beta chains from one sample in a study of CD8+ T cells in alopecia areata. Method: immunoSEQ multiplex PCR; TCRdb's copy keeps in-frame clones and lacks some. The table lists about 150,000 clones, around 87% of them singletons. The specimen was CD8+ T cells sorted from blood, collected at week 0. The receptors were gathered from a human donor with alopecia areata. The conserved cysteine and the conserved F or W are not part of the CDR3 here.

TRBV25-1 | ASSDWGGGIADTQY
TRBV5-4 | ASSLTHGAQETQY
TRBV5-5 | ASSFPGQGSLNQPQH
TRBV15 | ATSSREEGTGELF
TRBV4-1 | ASSQERQLAGGDEQY
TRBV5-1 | ASSSGQGEVGTEAF
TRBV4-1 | ASSQGLAEETQY
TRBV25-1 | ASSVTDTQY
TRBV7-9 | ASSLEGGRYEQY
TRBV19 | ASSIWWITSTQY
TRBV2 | ASSEIGVIMNTEAF
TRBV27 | ASSLRTPSYEQY
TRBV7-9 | ASSDNLGTTIYGYT
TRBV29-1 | SVVRGGGNEQY
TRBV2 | ASSPGHLFSGANVLT
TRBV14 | ASSQGTGAVNEQF
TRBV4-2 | ASSQGTSGTHEQY
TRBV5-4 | ASSLGAEAF
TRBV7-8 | ASSLFGTGGGGQETQY
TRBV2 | ASSVDHYEQY
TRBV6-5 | ASSYSVGSYNEQF
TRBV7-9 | ASSLTTSTSPDTQY
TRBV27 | ASRAGTSGMYNEQF
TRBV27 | ASSVGQGFTEQF
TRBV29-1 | SVEEGDGYT
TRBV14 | ASSQDGSVRTGELF
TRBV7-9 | ASSPPPGTARINEQF
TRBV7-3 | ASSPKTKDRAYYEQY
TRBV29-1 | SVVPYQETQY
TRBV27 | ASSPHTGGVTQY
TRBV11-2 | ASSFRDRNTDTQY
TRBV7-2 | ASSLPGDSYYGYT
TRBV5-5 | ASSWSGQEKLF
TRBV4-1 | ASSQGTGSNWAF
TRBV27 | ASSLTSHSPLH
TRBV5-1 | ASSFRPTGGHSGNTIY
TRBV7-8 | ASSLGGDPYNEQF